This TCR beta chain appears in the sequencing data of a study of T cell repertoires in cytomegalovirus infection. General observations from the study: Frequencies of public TCR beta families were cumulated, and this identified carriers of CMV plus the relevant HLA.

A remark on this clonotype: Its antigen is as yet unknown.

The CDR3 runs to 15 residues. With 3 bases removed from V and 4 bases from J, the gap between germline ends came to 16 bases. TCRdb reprocessed the reads with MiXCR, giving one entry per CDR3 protein. The sample lists around 540,000 distinct CDR3 sequences; 30% to 40% were seen once. The chain carries TRBV12-3 or TRBV12-4 and TRBJ2-7; perhaps TRBD2 as D (5 bases). The specimen was cultured PBMCs, collected from culture after CMV antigen stimulation. This sequence was found in a human donor in good health (CMV status not recorded). Some clones in this sample may be carry-over from other donors' samples. CDR3 sequence: CASSFGASRSYEQYV. CDR3 nucleotide sequence: TGTGCCAGCAGTTTTGGCGCTAGCCGGAGTTACGAGCAGTACGTC.